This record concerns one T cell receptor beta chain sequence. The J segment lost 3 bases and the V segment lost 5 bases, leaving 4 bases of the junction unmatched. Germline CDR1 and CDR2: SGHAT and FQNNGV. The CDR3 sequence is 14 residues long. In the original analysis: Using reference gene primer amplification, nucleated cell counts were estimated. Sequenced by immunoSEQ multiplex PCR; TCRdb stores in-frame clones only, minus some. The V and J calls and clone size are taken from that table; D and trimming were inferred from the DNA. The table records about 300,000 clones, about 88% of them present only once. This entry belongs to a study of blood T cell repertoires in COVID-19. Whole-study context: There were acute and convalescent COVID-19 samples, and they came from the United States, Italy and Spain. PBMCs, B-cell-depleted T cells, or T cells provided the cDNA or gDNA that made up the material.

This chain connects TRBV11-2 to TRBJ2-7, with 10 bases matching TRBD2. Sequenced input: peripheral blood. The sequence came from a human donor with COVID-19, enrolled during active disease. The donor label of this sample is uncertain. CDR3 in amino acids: CASSGLAVLYEQYF. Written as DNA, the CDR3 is TGTGCCAGCAGCGGACTAGCGGTCCTCTACGAGCAGTACTTC.